This T cell receptor (beta chain) was profiled in a study of Ad26.COV2.S vaccination and SARS-CoV-2 variants. This CDR3 contains 15 residues. Trimming shortened V by 1 base and J by 5 bases, and 12 bases separated the two germline ends. Germline V CDR1 and CDR2: SGHTA, FQGNSA. Libraries were prepared by immunoSEQ multiplex PCR; TCRdb keeps only in-frame clonotypes and omits some of them. The repertoire holds around 100,000 clones, with approximately 82% as singletons. Study findings and constraints: Reported findings describe substantial breadth in spike-specific CD8+ and CD4+ T cell responses following vaccination. People who got the vaccine or the placebo had similar non-spike TCR breadth.

This clone was detected only once. The antigen remains undetermined. The chain has TRBV7-2 and TRBJ2-1; D might be TRBD1 (5 bases). The source material was peripheral blood, sampled after recovery from COVID-19. The clonotype comes from a human donor who had recovered from COVID-19. CDR3 residues: CASSLVVTAHNEQFF. CDR3 DNA sequence: TGTGCCAGCAGCTTAGTGGTGACAGCCCACAATGAGCAGTTCTTC.